This T cell receptor (beta chain) originates from a study of blood T cell repertoires in COVID-19 (dated by TCRdb to 2019 to 2021). Background for the entire study: The collaborator samples originated in the United States, Italy and Spain and spanned the acute and convalescent phases of COVID-19. Where available, HLA class I and class II types were obtained from metadata supplied by the sample provider rather than from assay-based typing. The dataset comprised deeply sampled blood TCRbeta repertoires from subjects exposed to, actively infected with, or recovered from COVID-19. The material from the prospective study consisted of cDNA or gDNA derived from T cells, B-cell-depleted T cells, or PBMCs. The samples were drawn from the first 160 participants of the ongoing ImmuneRACE study and from over a thousand subjects provided by 6 global collaborators. Nearly every sample came with metadata listing a de-identified subject ID, COVID-19 status, age in years and sex. A freely available public database, intended as a resource for researchers studying the immune response to SARS-CoV-2, is where the repertoires were released.

V is clipped by 3 bases and J by 2 bases, and the sequence between their germline boundaries is 8 bases long. The CDR3 has 14 amino acids, counting the end cysteine and phenylalanine. The sequence is cut down to CDR3 DNA, 42 bases in frame from base 1. Reading the germline V gene (reference sequence) gives CDR1 LNHNV and CDR2 YYDKDF. The immunoSEQ Assay, a bias-controlled multiplex PCR, was used to amplify TCRbeta CDR3 regions from genomic DNA. The source study handled its data this way. Within the assay, amplification of reference gene primers was used to estimate how many nucleated cells each sample contained. To quantify the absolute abundance of each unique TCRbeta CDR3 rearrangement, sequence reads were collapsed and filtered. For each sample, productive Simpson clonality was calculated as the square root of Simpson's diversity index over productive rearrangements. TCRdb re-hosts the immuneACCESS table, in-frame sequences only. Its copies lack some clones; in the studies checked, an unresolved V gene accounts for under half of them, and the cause for the rest is not known. Clone size and V and J calls were adopted from that table, with D and trimming inferred from the DNA. The sample table contains 250,000 to 300,000 clones; only one count was recorded for roughly 91% of them. The ten top clones hold 11% of the sample.

Points the paper makes about the study in general: How much clinical and demographic metadata was included differed by source and by participant, and the metadata was provided uncurated.

Comments on this clone: What this receptor recognizes is not known. Within one base of it there is no much larger clone, and no base qualities were kept.

One collaborating source in Seattle enrolled patients while the patients were actively infected and followed the patients over time throughout the course of disease. Collaborating institutions collected whole blood in K2EDTA tubes following their own protocols. For TCRbeta analysis, collaborators shipped samples in one of three forms: frozen whole blood, isolated PBMCs, or DNA extracted from either of those sample types. Sequenced material: peripheral blood. This receptor was taken from a woman aged 25-40 years with COVID-19, enrolled during active disease. The rearranged chain carries TRBV15 and TRBJ1-5; the D gene is perhaps TRBD1, from 5 matching bases. The DNA sequence is given as TGTGCCACCAGCAGGGCGGGGGGCAATCAGCCCCAGCATTTT. This sequence encodes CATSRAGGNQPQHF.